This T cell receptor beta chain was recovered during a study of T-cell reconstitution after alpha-beta-depleted transplantation in children. This clonotype turned up a few times. Unique molecular identifiers featured in how the TCRbeta library was prepared. TCRdb recomputed calls from the PCR reads with MiXCR, one row per CDR3 protein. The sample gives 640,000 or so distinct CDR3 sequences, approximately 15% of which show up once; approximately 1.1% is in the top ten. CDR3 length equals 14 residues. After removal of 3 bases from V and 4 bases from J, the junction contained 2 bases not matched to a gene. Germline values: CDR1 LGHDT, CDR2 YNNKEL (reference sequence).

The receptor was isolated from a human donor who donated a stem cell graft to a child with acute myeloid leukemia. This specimen consisted of PBMCs from the stem cell graft donor, obtained from the stem cell graft. V gene TRBV3-1 combines with J gene TRBJ2-5; 10 bases match TRBD2. CDR3 bases: TGTGCCAGCAGCCACTTAGCGGGGGGAGAGACCCAGTACTTC. Protein: CASSHLAGGETQYF.